Each of the 24 T cell receptor beta chains below was sequenced from the same sample in a study of blood T cell repertoires in COVID-19. Clones were sequenced by immunoSEQ multiplex PCR, and TCRdb holds only the in-frame ones, with some missing. Among some 200,000 clones listed, roughly 84% were seen once. The sample comprised peripheral blood. All receptors derive from a woman of 80 years or more with COVID-19, enrolled during active disease.

The genes are TRBV19 and TRBJ2-7, with TRBD1 identical over 9 bases. V shed 7 bases and J 3 bases; nucleotides not matched to a gene: 10. This CDR3 has 15 residues. From germline, CDR1 is LNHDA and CDR2 SQIVND (reference sequence). In DNA, the CDR3 is TGTGCCAGTACTGGGGTGACAGGGGGGATCTACGAGCAGTACTTC. It specifies CASTGVTGGIYEQYF.

This clone was counted once. The rearrangement links TRBV10-3 to TRBJ2-2; tentatively, D is TRBD2 (6 bases). There are 17 residues in the CDR3. The V end lost 11 bases, the J end lost 4 bases, and 26 bases lay between the germline ends. The germline gives CDR1 ENHRY, CDR2 SYGVKD. CDR3: CAAGTDPSRIFTGELFF. For the CDR3, the DNA is TGTGCCGCCGGGACTGACCCATCCCGAATCTTCACCGGGGAGCTGTTTTTT.

The rearrangement joins TRBV24-1 to TRBJ2-1; D is uncertain. Between the trimmed V and J ends, which lost 1 base and 0 bases, there was a span of 9 bases. The germline V gene has CDR1 KGHDR and CDR2 SFDVKD. This CDR3 contains 16 residues. The CDR3 DNA is TGTGCCACCAGTGATTTAGCCTCTAGCTCCTACAATGAGCAGTTCTTC. Translating gives CATSDLASSSYNEQFF.

This chain uses TRBV7-2 with TRBJ1-3; D gene uncertain. The CDR3 is made up of 16 amino acids. Germline V gene lookup returns CDR1 SGHTA and CDR2 FQGNSA. The V end lost 1 base, the J end lost 2 bases, and 12 bases lay between the germline ends. DNA for the CDR3: TGTGCCAGCAGCTTAGGTTTGGCGGGAGCTGGAAACACCATATATTTT. Amino acids: CASSLGLAGAGNTIYF.

The J gene is TRBJ2-4, the V gene TRBV3-1 (or the pseudogene TRBV3-2), with 9 bases aligning to TRBD2. Germline V gene lookup returns CDR1 LGHDT and CDR2 YNNKEL (reference sequence). V was clipped by 0 bases and J by 0 bases; unmatched bases: 3. CDR3 length: 17 amino acids. CDR3 residues: CASSQDAGGIAKNIQYF. The CDR3 bases are TGTGCCAGCAGCCAAGATGCGGGGGGGATAGCCAAAAACATTCAGTACTTC.

This chain joins TRBV9 and TRBJ1-5, with a possible D match to TRBD1 (5 bases). The ends were cut back, 3 bases at V and 6 bases at J, with 10 bases in the middle. Germline assignment: CDR1 SGDLS and CDR2 YYNGEE. The CDR3 consists of 13 residues. The CDR3 sequence: CASSGGGVQPQHF. In nucleotides, the CDR3 is TGTGCCAGCAGCGGGGGGGGAGTTCAGCCCCAGCATTTT. Combining the CDR3 with reference TRBV9 and TRBJ1-5 gives the whole variable domain DSGVTQTPKHLITATGQRVTLRCSPRSGDLSVYWYQQSLDQGLQFLIQYYNGEERAKGNILERFSAQQFPDLHSELNLSSLELGDSALYFCASSGGGVQPQHFGDGTRLSIL.

The chain combines TRBV5-6 with TRBJ2-1, with 8 nucleotides matching TRBD2. The CDR3 runs to 18 residues. J lost 3 bases, V lost 2 bases, and 13 bases had no gene match. Germline V gene sequence: CDR1 SGHDT, CDR2 YYEEEE. The CDR3 coding sequence is TGTGCCAGCAGCTTCGGGACTAGTTCTACGCAATTCTACAATGAGCAGTTCTTC. Amino acid sequence: CASSFGTSSTQFYNEQFF.

This chain uses TRBV4-1 with TRBJ1-2, with D possibly TRBD1 on 5 matching bases. The CDR3 is 12 residues long. Germline assignment: CDR1 MGHRA and CDR2 YSYEKL. V lost 7 bases to trimming and J lost 8 bases, with 14 bases between them. Here the CDR3 reads CASTEGRGGYTF. The CDR3 coding sequence is TGCGCCAGCACTGAGGGGCGGGGAGGCTACACCTTC.

This chain connects TRBV7-2 to TRBJ2-1; unclear D gene. CDR1 is SGHTA and CDR2 is FQGNSA in the germline V gene. The germline V and J ends were trimmed by 1 base and 9 bases, with 16 bases remaining between them. This CDR3 has 15 residues. In nucleotides, the CDR3 is TGTGCCAGCAGCTTAGGGTCTTTGCAATTCAGTGAGCAGTTCTTC. This translates into CASSLGSLQFSEQFF.

Here the CDR3 DNA reads TGTGCCAGCCGAGGGACTTTTGTACACGAGCAGTACGTC. It yields the protein CASRGTFVHEQYV. This sequence joins TRBV14 and TRBJ2-7, with D maybe TRBD2 (6 bases). The V end lost 8 bases, the J end lost 5 bases, and 16 bases lay between the germline ends. The CDR3 extends over 13 amino acids. The germline gives CDR1 SGHDN, CDR2 FVKESK.

The J gene is TRBJ1-5, the V gene TRBV3-1 (or the pseudogene TRBV3-2); no reliable D call. The germline V gene has CDR1 LGHDT and CDR2 YNNKEL (reference sequence). This CDR3 comprises 13 residues. Trimming pared 1 base from V and 4 bases from J, leaving 5 bases between. CDR3 in amino acids: CASSQVRNQPQHF. The CDR3, as DNA: TGTGCCAGCAGCCAAGTCAGAAATCAGCCCCAGCATTTT.

CDR3 protein: CAATSDTDYGYTF. CDR3 nucleotides: TGTGCCGCCACCTCGGACACGGACTATGGCTACACCTTC. The chain joins TRBV10-3 to TRBJ1-2, with a tentative D call TRBD1 (5 bases). Germline CDR1 reads ENHRY; CDR2 reads SYGVKD. The V end was cut by 11 bases, the J end by 3 bases, with 16 bases between. There are 13 residues in the CDR3.

The chain couples TRBV7-9 to TRBJ2-5, with 13 bases aligning to TRBD2. Germline V lookup: CDR1 SEHNR, CDR2 FQNEAQ (reference sequence). V lost 5 bases, J lost 5 bases, and 2 bases stayed unmatched. This CDR3 is 14 amino acids long. For the CDR3, the DNA is TGTGCCAGCAGCCAGGGACTAGCGGGGGAGACCCAGTACTTC. Its protein is CASSQGLAGETQYF.

The rearrangement joins TRBV19 to TRBJ1-5; D uncertain. This CDR3 is 13 amino acids long. Germline CDR1 reads LNHDA; CDR2 reads SQIVND (reference sequence). V was clipped by 0 bases and J by 7 bases, with 7 bases between them. The CDR3 sequence: CASSIEVRQPQHF. CDR3 DNA sequence: TGTGCCAGTAGTATAGAGGTGCGCCAGCCCCAGCATTTT.

This clone occurred a few times. The gene calls are TRBV5-1 and TRBJ2-3; 7 bases map to TRBD1. The CDR3 has 14 residues. Germline lookup yields CDR1 SGHRS and CDR2 YFSETQ. V shed 3 bases and J 4 bases; nucleotides not matched to a gene: 5. The CDR3 protein is CASSSGQVADTQYF. The DNA for the CDR3 is TGCGCCAGCAGCTCCGGACAGGTGGCAGATACGCAGTATTTT.

The chain has TRBV24-1 and TRBJ1-1, with D tentatively TRBD1 (6 bases). CDR3 length equals 15 residues. The V end lost 3 bases, the J end lost 4 bases, and 14 bases lay between the germline ends. CDR1 is KGHDR and CDR2 is SFDVKD in the germline V gene. CDR3 sequence: CATSDATTGPTEAFF. The CDR3 nucleotides are TGTGCCACCAGTGATGCCACTACAGGGCCCACTGAAGCTTTCTTT.

The rearrangement links TRBV6-5 to TRBJ1-4, with D possibly TRBD1 on 6 matching bases. V was shortened by 4 bases and J by 2 bases, with 8 bases between the two germline ends. CDR3 length equals 14 residues. Germline V gene lookup returns CDR1 MNHEY and CDR2 SVGAGI. CDR3 in DNA: TGTGCCAGCAGTTCGAGGGGGACTAATGAAAAACTGTTTTTT. Protein sequence: CASSSRGTNEKLFF.

The rearrangement joins TRBV6-2 or TRBV6-3 to TRBJ2-1; D uncertain. Germline V gene data show CDR1 as MNHEY and CDR2 as SVGEGT. V shed 6 bases and J shed 3 bases, with 9 bases lying between them. The CDR3 contains 13 residues. The CDR3, as DNA: TGTGCCAGCAGCCGGCCCATCTACAATGAGCAGTTCTTC. It yields the protein CASSRPIYNEQFF.

The rearrangement links TRBV6-5 to TRBJ1-1; D call uncertain. CDR1 and CDR2 (germline): MNHEY, SVGAGI. The CDR3 totals 14 residues. V lost 7 bases, J lost 0 bases, and 12 bases lay in between. The DNA for the CDR3 is TGTGCCAGCACCCCGGAGGGCCTGAACACTGAAGCTTTCTTT. This translates into CASTPEGLNTEAFF.

V is TRBV5-4 and J is TRBJ2-2, with TRBD1 matching 7 bases. Germline trimming cut 2 bases from V and 7 bases from J; bases unmatched to any gene: 8. This CDR3 has 15 residues. Germline CDR1 is SGHNT and CDR2 is YYREEE (reference sequence). CDR3 in DNA: TGTGCCAGCAGCTTCGGCGACAGGGAGAACGGGGAGCTGTTTTTT. The encoded protein is CASSFGDRENGELFF.

The chain couples TRBV19 to TRBJ2-2; maybe TRBD2 (6 bases). The CDR3 is made up of 15 amino acids. The V gene's germline CDR1 is LNHDA and CDR2 SQIVND (reference sequence). With 7 bases removed from V and 6 bases from J, the gap between germline ends came to 18 bases. For the CDR3, the DNA is TGTGCCAGTATCCTCACGATCGGGGGTCCCGGGGAGCTGTTTTTT. Translated: CASILTIGGPGELFF.

The rearrangement links TRBV9 to TRBJ2-3, with D possibly matching TRBD1 (6 bases). The V and J ends lost 0 bases and 10 bases respectively, with 15 bases between them. Per germline, CDR1 SGDLS and CDR2 YYNGEE. The CDR3 has 14 residues. The CDR3 nucleotides read TGTGCCAGCAGCGTAGAATCAGGGGTCGGGGCGCAGTATTTT. It encodes CASSVESGVGAQYF.

The sample holds a few counts of this clone. The rearrangement links TRBV2 to TRBJ1-3, with D uncertain. This CDR3 is built from 11 residues. Germline CDR1 and CDR2: SNHLY and FYNNEI. The V end lost 6 bases, the J end lost 4 bases, and 4 bases lay between the germline ends. The CDR3: CASSRGNTIYF. In DNA form, the CDR3 reads TGTGCCAGCAGCAGGGGAAACACCATATATTTT.

This rearrangement joins TRBV27 to TRBJ2-3; D is undetermined. This CDR3 comprises 13 residues. The germline CDR1 and CDR2 sequences are MNHEY and SMNVEV (reference sequence). V lost 3 bases and J lost 2, with 6 bases in between. The CDR3 spells CASSFYNTDTQYF. CDR3 bases: TGTGCCAGCAGTTTTTACAACACAGATACGCAGTATTTT.